The subject of this entry is one TCR beta chain. Its target is not known. Sequence at one end of the junction differs from germline and may be a read error. Germline V CDR1 and CDR2: DFQATT, SNEGSKA (reference sequence). This CDR3 has 13 amino acids. The sample's time point: newly diagnosed GD, antithyroid drugs for less than 3 months. PBMC-derived RNA was used for the TCR library. This sample is drawn from a study of regulatory T cells in long-lasting Graves disease. Whole-study findings and limits: Under persistent disease, TRBV28, TRBJ1-2 and TRBJ2-5 were used preferentially.

CDR3-region Arm-PCR and iRepertoire HTBI primers produced the TCR beta libraries. TCRdb reprocessed the multiplex PCR reads via MiXCR and lists one record per CDR3 protein. The sample has 560,000 or so distinct CDR3 sequences; roughly 16% are singletons. The same data also contributed to another study, on T cells in Graves' hyperthyroidism and ophthalmopathy. From that second work: The study enrolled patients aged 18 to 65 with newly diagnosed hyperthyroidism of under 2 months' duration. A set of HTBI primers served as the primers for a first-round RT-PCR of the TCR CDR3. It was a median around 6 months before onset that the model predicted ophthalmopathy.

V and J are TRBV20-1 and TRBJ2-7; 10 bases fit TRBD2. The sample consisted of peripheral blood mononuclear cells (PBMCs), taken at new diagnosis, from a patient treated with antithyroid drugs. This receptor was identified in a man younger than 35 with Graves disease. The CDR3 protein is CGAPSGRGYEQYF. The CDR3 DNA is TGCGGTGCCCCTAGCGGGAGAGGGTACGAGCAGTACTTC.